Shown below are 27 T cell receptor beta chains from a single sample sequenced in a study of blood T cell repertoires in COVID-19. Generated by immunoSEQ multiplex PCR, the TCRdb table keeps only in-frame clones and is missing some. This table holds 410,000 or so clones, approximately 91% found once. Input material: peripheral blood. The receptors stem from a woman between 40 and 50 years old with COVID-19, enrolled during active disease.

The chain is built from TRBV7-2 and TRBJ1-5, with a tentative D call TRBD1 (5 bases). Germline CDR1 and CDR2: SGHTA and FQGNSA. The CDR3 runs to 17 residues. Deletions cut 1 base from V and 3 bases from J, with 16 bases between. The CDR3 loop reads CASSLGAGPWVNQPQHF. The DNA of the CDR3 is TGTGCCAGCAGCTTAGGCGCAGGGCCGTGGGTCAATCAGCCCCAGCATTTT.

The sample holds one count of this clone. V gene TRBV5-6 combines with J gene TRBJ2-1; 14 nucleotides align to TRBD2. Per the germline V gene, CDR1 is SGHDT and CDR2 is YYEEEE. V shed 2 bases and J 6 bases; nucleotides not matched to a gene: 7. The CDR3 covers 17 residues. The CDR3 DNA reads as TGTGCCAGCAGCTTTCGGACTAGCGGGAGGTTGAGCAATGAGCAGTTCTTC. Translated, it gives CASSFRTSGRLSNEQFF.

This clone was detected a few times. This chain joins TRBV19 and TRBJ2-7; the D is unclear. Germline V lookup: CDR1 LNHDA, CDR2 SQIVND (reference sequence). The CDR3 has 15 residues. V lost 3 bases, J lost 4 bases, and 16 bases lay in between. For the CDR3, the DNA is TGTGCCAGTAGTATTGGGCAGGATGAAAGGTACGAGCAGTACTTC. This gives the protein CASSIGQDERYEQYF.

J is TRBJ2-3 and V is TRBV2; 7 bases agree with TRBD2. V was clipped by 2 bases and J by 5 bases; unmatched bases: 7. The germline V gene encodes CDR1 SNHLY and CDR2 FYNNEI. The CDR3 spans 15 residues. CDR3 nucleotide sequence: TGTGCCAGCAGTGAACAAGCGGGGCTGATAGATACGCAGTATTTT. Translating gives CASSEQAGLIDTQYF.

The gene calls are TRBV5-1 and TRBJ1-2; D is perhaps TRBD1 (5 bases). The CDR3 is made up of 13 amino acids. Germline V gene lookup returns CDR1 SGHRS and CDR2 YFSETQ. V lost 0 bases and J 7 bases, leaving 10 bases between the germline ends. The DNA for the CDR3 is TGCGCCAGCAGCTTGGGCGACAGACCTGGCTACACCTTC. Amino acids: CASSLGDRPGYTF.

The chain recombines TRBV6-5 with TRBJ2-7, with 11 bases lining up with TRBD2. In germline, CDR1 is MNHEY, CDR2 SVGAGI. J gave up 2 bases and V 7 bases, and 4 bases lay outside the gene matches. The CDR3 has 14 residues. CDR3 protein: CASTRLAGTYEQYF. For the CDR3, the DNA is TGTGCCAGCACCCGACTAGCGGGAACCTACGAGCAGTACTTC.

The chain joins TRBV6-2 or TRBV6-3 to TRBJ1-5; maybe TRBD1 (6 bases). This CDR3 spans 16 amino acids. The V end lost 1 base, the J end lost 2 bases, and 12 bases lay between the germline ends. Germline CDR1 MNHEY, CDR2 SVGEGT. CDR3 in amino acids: CASSYWRGAGNQPQHF. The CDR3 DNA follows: TGTGCCAGCAGTTACTGGCGGGGGGCGGGCAATCAGCCCCAGCATTTT.

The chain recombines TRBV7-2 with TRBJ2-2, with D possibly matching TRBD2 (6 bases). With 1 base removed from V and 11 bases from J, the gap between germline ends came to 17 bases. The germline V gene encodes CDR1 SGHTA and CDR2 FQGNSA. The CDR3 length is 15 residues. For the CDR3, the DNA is TGTGCCAGCAGCTTAGAGGCAGGGAGGAGTGGCGAGCTGTTTTTT. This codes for CASSLEAGRSGELFF.

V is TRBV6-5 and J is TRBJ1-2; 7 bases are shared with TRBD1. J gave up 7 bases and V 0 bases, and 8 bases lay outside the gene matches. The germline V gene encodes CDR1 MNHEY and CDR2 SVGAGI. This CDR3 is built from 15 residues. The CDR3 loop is CASSYSKLRGRGYTF. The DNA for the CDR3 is TGTGCCAGCAGTTACTCAAAGCTGAGGGGGCGTGGCTACACCTTC.

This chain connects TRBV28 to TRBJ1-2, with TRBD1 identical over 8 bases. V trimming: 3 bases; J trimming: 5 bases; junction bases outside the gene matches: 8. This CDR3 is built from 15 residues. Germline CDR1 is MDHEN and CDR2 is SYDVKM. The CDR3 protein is CASSFGQGRNYGYTF. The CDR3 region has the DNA TGTGCCAGCAGTTTCGGACAGGGACGGAATTATGGCTACACCTTC.

The CDR3 protein is CASSLESREVGPLHF. The CDR3 DNA sequence: TGTGCCAGCAGCTTAGAATCCAGGGAGGTAGGACCCCTCCACTTT. The gene calls are TRBV7-8 and TRBJ1-6, with D possibly being TRBD1 (5 bases). V dropped 1 base and J dropped 12 bases, with 16 bases sitting between them. The CDR3 covers 15 residues. Per the germline V gene, CDR1 is SGHVS and CDR2 is FQNEAQ.

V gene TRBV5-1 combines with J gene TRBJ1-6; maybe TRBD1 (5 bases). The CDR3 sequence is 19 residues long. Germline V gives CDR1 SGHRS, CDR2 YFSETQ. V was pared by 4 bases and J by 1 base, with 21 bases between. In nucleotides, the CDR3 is TGCGCCAGCAGCCCACGGGGGGGGACGCTTGGATCCTATAATTCACCCCTCCACTTT. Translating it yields CASSPRGGTLGSYNSPLHF.

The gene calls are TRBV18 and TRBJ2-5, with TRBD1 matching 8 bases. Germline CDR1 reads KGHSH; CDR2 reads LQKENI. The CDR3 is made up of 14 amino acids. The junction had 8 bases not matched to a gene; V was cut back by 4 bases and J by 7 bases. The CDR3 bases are TGTGCCAGCTCACAGACCAGGGGGCGCGGGACCCAGTACTTC. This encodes CASSQTRGRGTQYF.

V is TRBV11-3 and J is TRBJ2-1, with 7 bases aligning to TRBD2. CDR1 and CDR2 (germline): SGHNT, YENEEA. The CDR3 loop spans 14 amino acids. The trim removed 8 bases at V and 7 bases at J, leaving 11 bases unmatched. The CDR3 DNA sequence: TGTGCCAGCGCCCAGGGAGGGGAAGTGAATGAGCAGTTCTTC. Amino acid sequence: CASAQGGEVNEQFF.

The chain's CDR3 is CASSPGLAGGRETQYF. DNA for the CDR3: TGTGCCAGCAGCCCGGGACTAGCGGGGGGGAGGGAGACCCAGTACTTC. The chain combines TRBV9 with TRBJ2-5, with 16 bases lining up with TRBD2. V lost 4 bases, J lost 5 bases, and 5 bases stayed unmatched. CDR3 length: 16 residues. From germline, CDR1 is SGDLS and CDR2 YYNGEE. Full variable domain (outside the CDR3, taken from reference TRBV9 and TRBJ2-5): DSGVTQTPKHLITATGQRVTLRCSPRSGDLSVYWYQQSLDQGLQFLIQYYNGEERAKGNILERFSAQQFPDLHSELNLSSLELGDSALYFCASSPGLAGGRETQYFGPGTRLLVL.

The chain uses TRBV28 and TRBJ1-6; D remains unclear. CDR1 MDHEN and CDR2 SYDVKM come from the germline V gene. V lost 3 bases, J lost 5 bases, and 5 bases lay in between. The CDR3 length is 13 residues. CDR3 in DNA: TGTGCCAGCAGTTTTGCGGATAATTCACCCCTCCACTTT. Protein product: CASSFADNSPLHF.

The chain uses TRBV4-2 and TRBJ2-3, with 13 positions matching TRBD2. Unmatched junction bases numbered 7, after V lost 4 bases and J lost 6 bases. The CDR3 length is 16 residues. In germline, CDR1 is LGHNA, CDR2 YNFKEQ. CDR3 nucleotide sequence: TGTGCCAGCAGCCTAACTAGCGGGGGGGCCGTGGATACGCAGTATTTT. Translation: CASSLTSGGAVDTQYF.

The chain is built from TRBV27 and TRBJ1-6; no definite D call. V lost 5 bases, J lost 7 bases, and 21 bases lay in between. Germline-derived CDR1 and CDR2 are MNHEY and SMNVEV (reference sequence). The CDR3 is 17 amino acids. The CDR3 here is CASSPIGPLGQNSPLHF. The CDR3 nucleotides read TGTGCCAGCAGTCCAATAGGCCCTTTGGGCCAAAATTCACCCCTCCACTTT.

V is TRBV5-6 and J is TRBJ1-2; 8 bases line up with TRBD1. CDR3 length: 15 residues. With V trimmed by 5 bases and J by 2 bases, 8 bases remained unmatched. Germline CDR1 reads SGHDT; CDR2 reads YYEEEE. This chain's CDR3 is CASSTRTGLNYGYTF. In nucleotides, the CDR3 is TGTGCCAGCAGTACCAGGACAGGGCTCAACTATGGCTACACCTTC.

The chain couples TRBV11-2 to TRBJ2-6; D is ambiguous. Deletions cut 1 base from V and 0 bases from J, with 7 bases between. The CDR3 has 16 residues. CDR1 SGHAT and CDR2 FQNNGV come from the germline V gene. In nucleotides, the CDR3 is TGTGCCAGCAGCTTAGTGCTAAGCTCTGGGGCCAACGTCCTGACTTTC. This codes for CASSLVLSSGANVLTF.

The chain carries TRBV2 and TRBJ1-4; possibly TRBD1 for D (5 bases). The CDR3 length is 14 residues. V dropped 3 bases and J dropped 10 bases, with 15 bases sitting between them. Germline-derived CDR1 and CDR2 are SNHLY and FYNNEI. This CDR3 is CASSDGQEGVKLFF. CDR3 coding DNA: TGTGCCAGCAGTGACGGTCAGGAAGGGGTAAAACTGTTTTTT.

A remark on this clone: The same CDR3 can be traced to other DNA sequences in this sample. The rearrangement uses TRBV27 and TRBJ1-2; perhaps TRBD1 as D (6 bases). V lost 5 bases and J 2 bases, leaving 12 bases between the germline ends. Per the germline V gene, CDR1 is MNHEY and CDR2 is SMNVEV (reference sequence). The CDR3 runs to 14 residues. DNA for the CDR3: TGTGCCAGCAGTCCCCGAGGACAGAACTATGGCTACACCTTC. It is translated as CASSPRGQNYGYTF.

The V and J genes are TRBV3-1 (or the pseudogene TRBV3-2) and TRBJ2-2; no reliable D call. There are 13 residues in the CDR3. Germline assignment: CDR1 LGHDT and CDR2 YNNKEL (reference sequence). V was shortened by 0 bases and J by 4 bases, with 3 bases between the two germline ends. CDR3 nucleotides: TGTGCCAGCAGCCAAGACCGCACCGGGGAGCTGTTTTTT. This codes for CASSQDRTGELFF.

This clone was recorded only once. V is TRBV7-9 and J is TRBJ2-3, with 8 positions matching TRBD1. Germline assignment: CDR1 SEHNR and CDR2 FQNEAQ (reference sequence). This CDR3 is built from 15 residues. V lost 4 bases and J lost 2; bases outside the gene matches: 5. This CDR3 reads CASSSWDRNTDTQYF. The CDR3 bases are TGTGCCAGCAGCTCCTGGGACAGGAACACAGATACGCAGTATTTT.

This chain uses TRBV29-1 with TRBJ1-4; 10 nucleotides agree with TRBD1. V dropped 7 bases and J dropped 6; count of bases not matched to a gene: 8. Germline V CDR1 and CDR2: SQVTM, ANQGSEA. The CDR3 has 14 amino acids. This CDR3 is CSASWTGGDEKLFF. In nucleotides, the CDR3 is TGCAGCGCATCCTGGACAGGGGGGGATGAAAAACTGTTTTTT. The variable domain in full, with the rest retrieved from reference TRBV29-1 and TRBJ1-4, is SAVISQKPSRDICQRGTSLTIQCQVDSQVTMMFWYRQQPGQSLTLIATANQGSEATYESGFVIDKFPISRPNLTFSTLTVSNMSPEDSSIYLCSASWTGGDEKLFFGSGTQLSVL.

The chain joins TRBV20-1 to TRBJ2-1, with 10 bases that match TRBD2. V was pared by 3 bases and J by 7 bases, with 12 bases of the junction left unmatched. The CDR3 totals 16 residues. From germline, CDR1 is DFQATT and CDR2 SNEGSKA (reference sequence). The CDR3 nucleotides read TGCAGTGCTAGTCCCGGGGGACTAGCGTATGTGAATGAGCAGTTCTTC. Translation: CSASPGGLAYVNEQFF.

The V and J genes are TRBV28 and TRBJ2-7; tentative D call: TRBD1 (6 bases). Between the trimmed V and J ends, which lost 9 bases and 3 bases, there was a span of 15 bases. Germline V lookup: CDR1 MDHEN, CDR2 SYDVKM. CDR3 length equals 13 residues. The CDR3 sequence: CASSFDRFYEQYF. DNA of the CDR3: TGTGCCAGTTCGTTTGACAGGTTCTACGAGCAGTACTTC.